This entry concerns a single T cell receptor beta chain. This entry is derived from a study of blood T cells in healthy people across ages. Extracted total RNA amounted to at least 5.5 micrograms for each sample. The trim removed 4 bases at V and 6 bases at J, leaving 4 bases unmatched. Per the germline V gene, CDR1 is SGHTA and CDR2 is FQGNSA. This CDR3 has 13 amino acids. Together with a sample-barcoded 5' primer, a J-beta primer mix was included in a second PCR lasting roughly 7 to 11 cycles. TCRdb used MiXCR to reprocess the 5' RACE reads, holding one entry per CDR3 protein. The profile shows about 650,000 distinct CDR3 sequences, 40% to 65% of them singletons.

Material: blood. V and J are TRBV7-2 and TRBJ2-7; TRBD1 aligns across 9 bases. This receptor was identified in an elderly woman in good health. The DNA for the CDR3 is TGTGCCAGCAGCTCCGTGGACAGGGGCGAGCAGTACTTC. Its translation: CASSSVDRGEQYF.